This record looks at one T cell receptor beta chain sequence and its context. Its matching antigen is unknown. The sample is drawn from a study of post-analysis software for immune sequencing data. At the level of the study: Recorded disease courses covered relapsing-remitting, secondary progressive and progressive-relapsing multiple sclerosis. Some patients had no subtype annotation.

Study results and caveats: Strong co-clustering by F measure linked samples that shared a preparation batch. Versus controls, multiple sclerosis patients showed significantly lower diversity (normalized Chao1).

cDNA libraries for TCR beta contained unique molecular identifiers. When roughly 0.9 to 10 million T cells were used, they gave 500,000 or so cDNA molecules. MiXCR, applied by TCRdb to the PCR reads, yields one record per CDR3 protein. The profile shows approximately 730,000 distinct CDR3 sequences, under 60% of them singletons. The sequencing input was blood. This TCR was sampled from a girl aged 5-17 years with multiple sclerosis.

This CDR3 reads CASSSLGWDGYTF. The CDR3 DNA sequence: TGTGCCAGCAGTTCACTGGGATGGGATGGCTACACCTTC. The V gene is TRBV2, the J gene TRBJ1-2; D gene ambiguous. The germline V and J ends were trimmed by 5 bases and 6 bases, with 13 bases remaining between them. The CDR3 contains 13 residues. Germline V gives CDR1 SNHLY, CDR2 FYNNEI.